The 28 T cell receptor beta chains given below trace back to one sample, sequenced in a study of cytomegalovirus exposure and HLA in healthy donors. PCR used 60 Vbeta primers and 13 Jbeta primers. The repertoire was sequenced with immunoSEQ multiplex PCR; TCRdb's copy has only in-frame clones and lacks some. The sample yields approximately 150,000 clones, 68% seen once. The sample taken for sequencing was PBMCs. The receptors originated from a man in his sixties in good health and CMV-seronegative.

In this sample, this clone turned up a few times. The chain is built from TRBV9 and TRBJ1-1; D gene ambiguous. CDR3 length equals 15 residues. Trimming took off 2 bases at V and 2 bases at J, with 13 bases between the two ends. CDR1 SGDLS and CDR2 YYNGEE come from the germline V gene. The CDR3 is CASSVSEGLNTEAFF. Here the CDR3 DNA reads TGTGCCAGCAGCGTCTCGGAGGGCCTAAACACTGAAGCTTTCTTT.

CDR3 in amino acids: CASSLWTREIYNEQFF. The CDR3, as DNA: TGCGCCAGCAGCTTGTGGACTAGAGAGATATACAATGAGCAGTTCTTC. The rearrangement uses TRBV5-1 and TRBJ2-1, with TRBD2 identical over 7 bases. The CDR3 is 16 amino acids. J was trimmed by 4 bases and V by 1 base; bases with no gene match: 8. CDR1 SGHRS and CDR2 YFSETQ come from the germline V gene.

The rearrangement links TRBV5-1 to TRBJ2-1; D possibly corresponds to TRBD2 (5 bases). Trimming took 4 bases from V and 4 from J, leaving 12 bases between them. Germline V gene data show CDR1 as SGHRS and CDR2 as YFSETQ. There are 14 residues in the CDR3. The CDR3 coding sequence is TGCGCCAGCAGCCGGGAAACTACTTACAATGAGCAGTTCTTC. Translating gives CASSRETTYNEQFF. The full variable domain, rest sourced from reference TRBV5-1 and TRBJ2-1, is KAGVTQTPRYLIKTRGQQVTLSCSPISGHRSVSWYQQTPGQGLQFLFEYFSETQRNKGNFPGRFSGRQFSNSRSEMNVSTLELGDSALYLCASSRETTYNEQFFGPGTRLTVL.

The chain has TRBV7-2 and TRBJ2-1; 11 bases are a match to TRBD2. J was trimmed by 5 bases and V by 5 bases; bases with no gene match: 5. This CDR3 contains 15 residues. CDR1 SGHTA and CDR2 FQGNSA come from the germline V gene. The CDR3 protein is CASSPGLAVNNEQFF. In DNA form, the CDR3 reads TGTGCCAGCAGCCCGGGACTAGCGGTAAACAATGAGCAGTTCTTC.

The V call is TRBV19, the J call TRBJ2-1; TRBD2 might be the D (5 bases). Germline CDR1 LNHDA, CDR2 SQIVND (reference sequence). The CDR3 has 16 residues. Trimming removed 4 bases at V and 5 bases at J, with 18 bases between. The CDR3 DNA is TGTGCCAGTAGTAATATGGCGGGTCTAACCAACAATGAGCAGTTCTTC. Protein product: CASSNMAGLTNNEQFF. The whole variable domain, filled in from reference TRBV19 and TRBJ2-1, reads DGGITQSPKYLFRKEGQNVTLSCEQNLNHDAMYWYRQDPGQGLRLIYYSQIVNDFQKGDIAEGYSVSREKKESFPLTVTSAQKNPTAFYLCASSNMAGLTNNEQFFGPGTRLTVL.

The rearrangement joins TRBV6-5 to TRBJ2-1; D is uncertain. The germline V gene encodes CDR1 MNHEY and CDR2 SVGAGI. The germline V and J ends were trimmed by 2 bases and 5 bases, with 13 bases remaining between them. The CDR3 contains 15 residues. CDR3 amino acids: CASSYGGGTNNEQFF. CDR3 bases: TGTGCCAGCAGTTACGGTGGCGGAACCAACAATGAGCAGTTCTTC.

The V call is TRBV30, the J call TRBJ1-3, with D uncertain. The V end was cut by 0 bases, the J end by 0 bases, with 18 bases between. From germline, CDR1 is GTSNPN and CDR2 SVGIG (reference sequence). The CDR3 has 18 amino acids. The CDR3 loop reads CAWSVTGRGSLSGNTIYF. In nucleotides, the CDR3 is TGTGCCTGGAGTGTCACCGGCCGAGGGTCCCTCTCTGGAAACACCATATATTTT.

The chain couples TRBV11-2 to TRBJ1-5, with D perhaps matching TRBD1 (5 bases). Germline-derived CDR1 and CDR2 are SGHAT and FQNNGV. Deletions cut 2 bases from V and 7 bases from J, with 15 bases between. The CDR3 loop spans 15 amino acids. CDR3: CASSLMSGGGQPQHF. DNA for the CDR3: TGTGCCAGCAGCTTAATGAGCGGGGGAGGACAGCCCCAGCATTTT.

The chain combines TRBV5-1 with TRBJ2-7, with 11 positions matching TRBD1. J lost 7 bases, V lost 4 bases, and 7 bases had no gene match. The CDR3 covers 14 residues. Germline values: CDR1 SGHRS, CDR2 YFSETQ. CDR3 region: CASSQGQGVGEQYF. CDR3 nucleotides: TGCGCCAGCAGCCAGGGACAGGGGGTTGGAGAGCAGTACTTC.

V usage is TRBV11-1 and J usage is TRBJ1-1, with D hard to call. CDR3 length equals 15 residues. Trimming took 5 bases from V and 0 from J, leaving 13 bases between them. Germline CDR1 and CDR2: SGHAT and FQDESV (reference sequence). CDR3 sequence: CASSQPSTLNTEAFF. DNA for the CDR3: TGTGCCAGCAGCCAACCCTCGACACTGAACACTGAAGCTTTCTTT.

To note about this clone: The junction shows a germline mismatch at one end, possibly a read error. The chain's CDR3 is CASSLGGLNAEAFF. The DNA for the CDR3 is TGTGCCAGCAGCTTAGGAGGGCTGAACGCTGAAGCTTTCTTT. The rearrangement joins TRBV7-9 to TRBJ1-1; D remains unclear. The CDR3 runs to 14 residues. CDR1 is SEHNR and CDR2 is FQNEAQ in the germline V gene (reference sequence).

The sample holds one count of this clone. The CDR3 reads CASSQVWRGSYEQYF. The CDR3 DNA is TGCGCCAGCAGCCAAGTATGGCGGGGGTCCTACGAGCAGTACTTC. This chain uses TRBV4-3 with TRBJ2-5, with 7 bases that match TRBD2. The J call is uncertain, as TRBJ2-7 better fits the DNA end. Germline CDR1 LGHNA, CDR2 YSLEER. The CDR3 is made up of 15 amino acids.

The table lists this clone with a few counts. This rearrangement joins TRBV5-1 to TRBJ2-1, with D tentatively TRBD1 (5 bases). CDR3 length: 12 amino acids. V lost 0 bases and J lost 7, with 5 bases in between. Germline V gene lookup returns CDR1 SGHRS and CDR2 YFSETQ. The CDR3 spells CASSLAGNEQFF. The CDR3 DNA sequence: TGCGCCAGCAGCTTGGCAGGGAATGAGCAGTTCTTC.

This clone turned up a few times. Other DNA sequences in the same sample also yield this CDR3. The genes are TRBV28 and TRBJ2-7; D is possibly TRBD1 (6 bases). Trimming removed 2 bases at V and 1 base at J, with 12 bases between. The CDR3 is 15 residues long. Germline V lookup: CDR1 MDHEN, CDR2 SYDVKM. The CDR3 loop is CASSLGAGDSYEQYF. The CDR3 DNA is TGTGCCAGCAGTTTAGGGGCAGGGGATTCCTACGAGCAGTACTTC.

CDR3 DNA: TGTGCCAGCAGCTCCCGGGACAGAAACTTGGAAAATGAAAAACTGTTTTTT. As protein: CASSSRDRNLENEKLFF. V is TRBV5-4 and J is TRBJ1-4, with 7 positions matching TRBD1. The CDR3 loop spans 17 amino acids. V lost 3 bases to trimming and J lost 5 bases; unmatched junction nucleotides: 13. Germline V lookup: CDR1 SGHNT, CDR2 YYREEE (reference sequence).

The chain couples TRBV27 to TRBJ2-2; 9 bases are shared with TRBD1. Germline CDR1 is MNHEY and CDR2 is SMNVEV (reference sequence). This CDR3 comprises 15 residues. J was trimmed by 7 bases and V by 3 bases; bases with no gene match: 6. The DNA of the CDR3 is TGTGCCAGCAGTTTCGGGACAGGGTATGACGGGGAGCTGTTTTTT. Translation gives CASSFGTGYDGELFF.

This chain joins TRBV7-3 and TRBJ2-4; a weak D match, TRBD1 (5 bases). The germline V gene encodes CDR1 SGHTA and CDR2 FQGTGA. Trimming shortened V by 4 bases and J by 3 bases, and 19 bases separated the two germline ends. This CDR3 is built from 17 residues. The CDR3 sequence: CASSSPGYLWVKNIQYF. The CDR3 DNA reads as TGTGCCAGCAGCTCCCCAGGGTATCTGTGGGTCAAAAACATTCAGTACTTC.

A few counts support this clone. This rearrangement joins TRBV28 to TRBJ1-1; the D gene is possibly TRBD1 (5 bases). The germline gives CDR1 MDHEN, CDR2 SYDVKM. The CDR3 contains 15 residues. V lost 2 bases and J lost 3, with 13 bases in between. CDR3 DNA: TGTGCCAGCAGTTTAGTCCCCAGGGAAGACACTGAAGCTTTCTTT. Its translation: CASSLVPREDTEAFF.

This chain joins TRBV5-1 and TRBJ2-7; TRBD1 is a possible D gene (6 bases). Germline CDR1 and CDR2: SGHRS and YFSETQ. The CDR3 is 15 residues long. V gave up 0 bases and J gave up 0 bases, with 10 bases separating them. The CDR3 nucleotides are TGCGCCAGCAGCTTGGCGGCAGGGGTCTCCTACGAGCAGTACTTC. It is translated as CASSLAAGVSYEQYF.

V usage is TRBV28 and J usage is TRBJ2-7; TRBD2 matches at 13 bases. This CDR3 spans 20 amino acids. Trimming cost V 3 bases and J 0 bases; bases outside gene matches: 14. Germline values: CDR1 MDHEN, CDR2 SYDVKM. CDR3 in amino acids: CASSLVLRLAGGLSSYEQYF. CDR3 in DNA: TGTGCCAGCAGTTTGGTCCTCAGACTAGCGGGAGGTTTGAGCTCCTACGAGCAGTACTTC.

On this clone: In this CDR3 the conserved last residue, phenylalanine or tryptophan, is missing, so a read error is likely. Because the CDR3's place on the DNA is in doubt, the DNA is left out and the CDR3 is given as listed by TCRdb. The gene calls are TRBV25-1 and TRBJ1-2; the D call in the table, TRBD1, was not verified against the DNA. The CDR3 extends over 8 residues, inclusive of both ends. The germline gives CDR1 MGHDK, CDR2 SYGVNS. The CDR3 protein is CASSVAGR.

The V call is TRBV28, the J call TRBJ2-7, with D maybe TRBD2 (7 bases). The CDR3 is made up of 13 amino acids. Germline CDR1 reads MDHEN; CDR2 reads SYDVKM. The germline V and J ends were trimmed by 11 bases and 5 bases, with 19 bases remaining between them. CDR3 region: CASEGGAGNEQYF. Written as DNA, the CDR3 is TGTGCCTCTGAAGGGGGGGCAGGCAACGAGCAGTACTTC.

The count of this clone is one. V usage is TRBV29-1 and J usage is TRBJ2-2; TRBD1 aligns across 8 bases. Germline V gives CDR1 SQVTM, CDR2 ANQGSEA. J was trimmed by 5 bases and V by 0 bases; bases with no gene match: 8. CDR3 length: 16 residues. CDR3 in DNA: TGCAGCGTTGAAGATGGAACAGGGGGAAGGACCGGGGAGCTGTTTTTT. Amino acids: CSVEDGTGGRTGELFF.

This chain links TRBV27 with TRBJ2-1; 9 bases agree with TRBD2. Trimming took 6 bases from V and 7 from J; bases not matched to a gene: 7. The CDR3 covers 14 residues. Per germline, CDR1 MNHEY and CDR2 SMNVEV (reference sequence). The CDR3 protein is CASRLAGEGNEQFF. In DNA form, the CDR3 reads TGTGCCAGCAGGTTAGCGGGAGAGGGTAATGAGCAGTTCTTC.

The sample holds a few counts of this clone. The sample has other DNA sequences that encode this CDR3 too. The rearrangement joins TRBV9 to TRBJ2-7; no firm D call. The germline CDR1 and CDR2 sequences are SGDLS and YYNGEE. Deletions cut 2 bases from V and 0 bases from J, with 6 bases between. The CDR3 runs to 13 residues. CDR3 nucleotide sequence: TGTGCCAGCAGCGTGGCACACTCCTACGAGCAGTACTTC. Protein sequence: CASSVAHSYEQYF.

The rearrangement joins TRBV28 to TRBJ1-4, with D tentatively TRBD1 (5 bases). The CDR3 runs 15 residues. Trimming stripped 6 bases from V and 4 bases from J, with 15 bases between. Germline loops: CDR1 MDHEN, CDR2 SYDVKM. The CDR3 DNA is TGTGCCAGCAGCCCAGTAAGGGGAGGTAATGAAAAACTGTTTTTT. Amino acids: CASSPVRGGNEKLFF. Filled out from reference TRBV28 and TRBJ1-4, the complete variable domain reads DVKVTQSSRYLVKRTGEKVFLECVQDMDHENMFWYRQDPGLGLRLIYFSYDVKMKEKGDIPEGYSVSREKKERFSLILESASTNQTSMYLCASSPVRGGNEKLFFGSGTQLSVL.

The J gene is TRBJ2-7, the V gene TRBV19; the match to TRBD2 covers 7 bases. This CDR3 has 14 amino acids. Trimming at V came to 4 bases and at J to 7 bases, leaving 10 bases not matched to a gene. Germline CDR1 is LNHDA and CDR2 is SQIVND (reference sequence). CDR3 DNA sequence: TGTGCCAGTAGTAGACCGGGACGCGGGGGAGAGCAGTACTTC. Encoded protein: CASSRPGRGGEQYF.

CDR3 nucleotides: TGTGCCAGCAGTGCCGGGACAGGGTCCTACGAGCAGTACTTC. This translates into CASSAGTGSYEQYF. The rearrangement uses TRBV2 and TRBJ2-7, with TRBD1 matching 9 bases. CDR3 length equals 14 residues. CDR1 and CDR2 from the germline V gene are SNHLY and FYNNEI. V shed 4 bases, J shed 1 base, and the junction held 2 bases outside the gene matches.